This paragraph covers one T cell receptor beta chain sequence. Its antigen is undetermined. Repertoires were generated with immunoSEQ multiplex PCR, while TCRdb's copy carries only in-frame clones and drops some. The data contain around 45,000 clones, about 82% of them singletons. This sample stems from a study of radiation and T cells in renal cell carcinoma. Study findings and constraints: Baseline intratumoral clonotype presence is unknown without pretreatment biopsies. Top tumor clonotypes rose in blood 2 weeks post-radiation, then contracted.

Time point indicated: blood 4 weeks post-SBRT, at nephrectomy. Documented treatment: 15 Gy SBRT to primary tumor, nephrectomy 4 weeks later. Nephrectomy followed 15 Gy stereotactic body radiation by 4 weeks. The sequence was obtained from a woman between 65 and 79 years old with renal cell carcinoma. Sequencing was performed on blood, taken from a patient whose treatment included radiotherapy and nephrectomy.

The CDR3 loop is CASSKVFGADSVTTYEQYF. The CDR3 DNA is TGTGCCAGCAGCAAAGTCTTCGGGGCCGACAGCGTCACAACCTACGAGCAGTACTTC. The rearrangement joins TRBV21-1 to TRBJ2-7. TRBV21-1 is flagged as a pseudogene. This CDR3 comprises 19 residues.